This record covers a single TCR beta chain. What it binds is not known. These data are taken from a study of OX40 agonist ivuxolimab in advanced cancers. Study in general: Partial responses were achieved by three patients, of whom one had hepatocellular carcinoma and two had cutaneous melanoma. General study findings and limits: Partial responders receiving 0.1-3.0 mg/kg showed among the lowest clonal expansion. Clonal expansion from baseline to week 6 occurred in both CD4+ and CD8+ T cells.

Clones were sequenced by immunoSEQ multiplex PCR, and TCRdb holds only the in-frame ones, with some missing. The sample has about 63,000 clones; 85% to 90% are singletons. With 0 bases removed from V and 7 bases from J, the gap between germline ends came to 12 bases. CDR1 is SGHTA, CDR2 FQGNSA, per germline. There are 14 residues in the CDR3. Sequences were derived from CD4+ or CD8+ T cells sorted from blood, sampled in a trial of the OX40 agonist ivuxolimab. V usage is TRBV7-2 and J usage is TRBJ1-2; D uncertain. This receptor was identified in an adult with an advanced solid tumor such as melanoma, head and neck, liver or kidney cancer. The CDR3 is CASSLARTVGGYTF. CDR3 sequence (DNA): TGTGCCAGCAGCTTAGCGCGGACTGTAGGTGGCTACACCTTC.